The 24 T cell receptor beta chains listed next were all sequenced from one sample in a study of shared clonotypes between healthy human individuals. Positively selected for CCR7, the CD45RO-negative cells used as naive CD8 cells excluded terminally differentiated effector memory CD45RA+ cells. The data were produced by immunoSEQ multiplex PCR, yet TCRdb's version contains in-frame clones alone and is incomplete. Counted here are fewer than 1 million clones, 90% to 97% occurring once; the ten biggest clones make up around 0.21%. Sequences were obtained from naive CD8+ T cells sorted from blood. All receptors come from a man aged 30 to 39 in good health.

This chain links TRBV27 with TRBJ2-7; D remains unclear. The CDR3 is made up of 13 amino acids. Germline lookup yields CDR1 MNHEY and CDR2 SMNVEV (reference sequence). Trimming pared 4 bases from V and 3 bases from J, leaving 10 bases between. CDR3 in DNA: TGTGCCAGCAGTTCCCGACCCGACTACGAGCAGTACTTC. This gives the protein CASSSRPDYEQYF.

Turning to this clone: Other DNA sequences in this specimen translate into the identical CDR3. The gene calls are TRBV7-9 and TRBJ2-7; the D is unclear. There are 13 residues in the CDR3. V shed 6 bases and J shed 3 bases, with 12 bases lying between them. CDR1 is SEHNR, CDR2 FQNEAQ, per germline (reference sequence). CDR3 sequence: CASSPGPRYEQYF. CDR3 bases: TGTGCCAGCAGTCCTGGACCTCGCTACGAGCAGTACTTC.

This chain links TRBV2 with TRBJ2-3; weak D call: TRBD1 (6 bases). Germline V gives CDR1 SNHLY, CDR2 FYNNEI. Trimming left V 3 bases short and J 4 bases short, with 11 bases between. This CDR3 comprises 14 residues. CDR3 nucleotides: TGTGCCAGCAGTGACCCCCCAGGGGCAGATACGCAGTATTTT. It translates to CASSDPPGADTQYF.

The rearrangement uses TRBV27 and TRBJ2-7; 12 positions agree with TRBD2. Germline assignment: CDR1 MNHEY and CDR2 SMNVEV (reference sequence). The CDR3 runs to 14 residues. Trimming took 5 bases from V and 10 from J; bases not matched to a gene: 9. CDR3 DNA: TGTGCCAGCAGTCCTGGACTAGCGGGAACCGGTCAGTACTTC. Protein sequence: CASSPGLAGTGQYF.

Comments on this clone: This specimen includes other DNA sequences encoding the same CDR3. V is TRBV27 and J is TRBJ2-7; no clear D gene. V shed 2 bases and J shed 4 bases, with 6 bases lying between them. This CDR3 comprises 12 residues. Germline V lookup: CDR1 MNHEY, CDR2 SMNVEV (reference sequence). The DNA of the CDR3 is TGTGCCAGCAGTTTAGACGGATACGAGCAGTACTTC. Translating it yields CASSLDGYEQYF.

The genes are TRBV4-1 and TRBJ2-7; D might be TRBD1 (6 bases). Per germline, CDR1 MGHRA and CDR2 YSYEKL. The length of the CDR3 is 14 residues. The V gene lost 4 bases and the J gene lost 0 bases, with 10 bases spanning the gap. The CDR3 sequence: CASSRWDNSYEQYF. CDR3 nucleotides: TGCGCCAGCAGCCGATGGGACAACTCCTACGAGCAGTACTTC.

This clone has a single count. The chain couples TRBV10-3 to TRBJ2-2, with D possibly TRBD1 on 5 matching bases. CDR1 ENHRY and CDR2 SYGVKD come from the germline V gene. Trimming took 0 bases from V and 8 from J, leaving 16 bases between them. CDR3 length equals 16 residues. CDR3 sequence reads: CAISESVDISPGELFF. DNA of the CDR3: TGTGCCATCAGTGAGTCGGTGGACATATCTCCAGGGGAGCTGTTTTTT.

The chain combines TRBV11-2 with TRBJ2-1; D is tentatively TRBD1 or TRBD2 (5 bases each). The V gene lost 5 bases and the J gene lost 6 bases, with 8 bases spanning the gap. From germline, CDR1 is SGHAT and CDR2 FQNNGV. The CDR3 has 12 residues. CDR3 bases: TGTGCCAGCAGCCAGGGACGCAATGAGCAGTTCTTC. The encoded protein is CASSQGRNEQFF.

Comment on this clone: Additional DNA sequences in this sample encode the identical CDR3. V usage is TRBV6-1 and J usage is TRBJ2-7; no clear D gene. The CDR3 runs to 10 residues. Trimming shortened V by 8 bases and J by 1 base, and 3 bases separated the two germline ends. From germline, CDR1 is MNHNS and CDR2 SASEGT. This CDR3 reads CASGSYEQYF. In DNA, the CDR3 is TGTGCCAGCGGGTCCTACGAGCAGTACTTC.

The chain employs TRBV5-1 and TRBJ2-7; 9 bases align to TRBD2. CDR1 is SGHRS, CDR2 YFSETQ, per germline. This CDR3 contains 14 residues. V dropped 4 bases and J dropped 5; count of bases not matched to a gene: 7. CDR3 protein: CASSPVASGNEQYF. The CDR3 DNA reads as TGCGCCAGCAGCCCGGTCGCTAGCGGGAACGAGCAGTACTTC.

The chain joins TRBV7-9 to TRBJ2-3; D remains ambiguous. The CDR3 totals 13 residues. Germline V gives CDR1 SEHNR, CDR2 FQNEAQ (reference sequence). Between the trimmed V and J ends, which lost 6 bases and 11 bases, there was a span of 18 bases. CDR3 nucleotides: TGTGCCAGCAGTAGCCCCCTGGCCTCTGGGCAGTATTTT. Translating gives CASSSPLASGQYF.

The CDR3 protein is CASSAAGTGNQPQHF. DNA for the CDR3: TGTGCCAGCAGCGCCGCCGGGACAGGGAATCAGCCCCAGCATTTT. The chain combines TRBV9 with TRBJ1-5; 9 bases agree with TRBD1. The CDR3 consists of 15 residues. V dropped 3 bases and J dropped 4; count of bases not matched to a gene: 5. From germline, CDR1 is SGDLS and CDR2 YYNGEE.

V and J are TRBV2 and TRBJ2-5; D unclear. CDR1 SNHLY and CDR2 FYNNEI come from the germline V gene. The CDR3 is 11 residues long. Trimming cost V 7 bases and J 1 base, with 4 bases left between them. The CDR3 spells CASNGQETQYF. In DNA, the CDR3 is TGTGCCAGCAACGGCCAAGAGACCCAGTACTTC.

The chain links TRBV4-1 to TRBJ2-3, with TRBD1 identical over 9 bases. V lost 5 bases and J lost 1; bases outside the gene matches: 7. Germline CDR1 MGHRA, CDR2 YSYEKL. The CDR3 runs to 16 residues. The CDR3 is CASSSQGAFGTDTQYF. The DNA of the CDR3 is TGCGCCAGCAGCTCACAGGGGGCTTTCGGCACAGATACGCAGTATTTT.

V is TRBV9 and J is TRBJ2-7; D may match TRBD1 or TRBD2 (6 bases each). CDR3 length equals 14 residues. Germline CDR1 SGDLS, CDR2 YYNGEE. Trimming removed 3 bases at V and 2 bases at J, with 12 bases between. CDR3 residues: CASSARDNAYEQYF. The CDR3 DNA reads TGTGCCAGCAGCGCGCGGGACAACGCCTACGAGCAGTACTTC. Looking up the rest from reference TRBV9 and TRBJ2-7 gives the full variable domain: DSGVTQTPKHLITATGQRVTLRCSPRSGDLSVYWYQQSLDQGLQFLIQYYNGEERAKGNILERFSAQQFPDLHSELNLSSLELGDSALYFCASSARDNAYEQYFGPGTRLTVT.

Concerning this clone itself: The sample has other DNA sequences that encode this CDR3 too. The chain has TRBV7-9 and TRBJ2-7, with unresolved D. Trimming took 8 bases from V and 4 from J, leaving 9 bases between them. The CDR3 is 11 amino acids. CDR1 and CDR2 (germline): SEHNR, FQNEAQ (reference sequence). The CDR3 reads CASSPGYEQYF. CDR3 coding DNA: TGTGCCAGCTCTCCTGGGTACGAGCAGTACTTC.

Of note for this clone: Other DNA sequences from this sample encode an identical CDR3 as well. This chain joins TRBV29-1 and TRBJ1-1; no firm D call. The CDR3 runs 11 residues. Trimming cost V 6 bases and J 0 bases, with 5 bases left between them. CDR1 and CDR2 from the germline V gene are SQVTM and ANQGSEA. CDR3 amino acids: CSVEMNTEAFF. The DNA of the CDR3 is TGCAGCGTAGAGATGAACACTGAAGCTTTCTTT. The full variable domain, in which reference TRBV29-1 and TRBJ1-1 provide the parts outside the CDR3, is SAVISQKPSRDICQRGTSLTIQCQVDSQVTMMFWYRQQPGQSLTLIATANQGSEATYESGFVIDKFPISRPNLTFSTLTVSNMSPEDSSIYLCSVEMNTEAFFGQGTRLTVV.

The chain recombines TRBV19 with TRBJ2-1; 10 positions agree with TRBD2. CDR3 size: 15 residues. Germline CDR1 reads LNHDA; CDR2 reads SQIVND (reference sequence). With 5 bases clipped from V and 3 bases from J, the junction kept 4 bases outside the gene matches. The CDR3, as DNA: TGTGCCAGTAGTCAACGGACTAGCGGCTACAATGAGCAGTTCTTC. Translation: CASSQRTSGYNEQFF. The full variable domain, its missing parts supplied by reference TRBV19 and TRBJ2-1, is DGGITQSPKYLFRKEGQNVTLSCEQNLNHDAMYWYRQDPGQGLRLIYYSQIVNDFQKGDIAEGYSVSREKKESFPLTVTSAQKNPTAFYLCASSQRTSGYNEQFFGPGTRLTVL.

This sequence joins TRBV11-2 and TRBJ2-7; 7 bases map to TRBD2. The CDR3 extends over 15 amino acids. From germline, CDR1 is SGHAT and CDR2 FQNNGV. After removal of 3 bases from V and 0 bases from J, the junction contained 5 bases not matched to a gene. CDR3 nucleotide sequence: TGTGCCAGCAGCTTTGAGGGAGGGCCCTCCTACGAGCAGTACTTC. Translating gives CASSFEGGPSYEQYF.

This clone was detected only once. The CDR3 DNA reads TGTGCCAGCAGCCCGGGACAGGGGGCGGACTACGAGCAGTACTTC. It yields the protein CASSPGQGADYEQYF. The chain carries TRBV7-8 and TRBJ2-7; 12 bases match TRBD1. The CDR3 spans 15 residues. V lost 5 bases, J lost 3 bases, and 5 bases stayed unmatched. CDR1 is SGHVS and CDR2 is FQNEAQ in the germline V gene. The whole variable domain, filled in from reference TRBV7-8 and TRBJ2-7, reads GAGVSQSPRYKVAKRGQDVALRCDPISGHVSLFWYQQALGQGPEFLTYFQNEAQLDKSGLPSDRFFAERPEGSVSTLKIQRTQQEDSAVYLCASSPGQGADYEQYFGPGTRLTVT.

V gene TRBV11-2 combines with J gene TRBJ1-1; no clear D. V gave up 0 bases and J gave up 10 bases, with 9 bases separating them. The CDR3 contains 12 residues. Looked up from germline, CDR1 is SGHAT and CDR2 is FQNNGV. The CDR3, as DNA: TGTGCCAGCAGCTTAGATCCTTTAGCAGCTTTCTTT. This gives the protein CASSLDPLAAFF. The full variable domain, in which reference TRBV11-2 and TRBJ1-1 provide the parts outside the CDR3, is EAGVAQSPRYKIIEKRQSVAFWCNPISGHATLYWYQQILGQGPKLLIQFQNNGVVDDSQLPKDRFSAERLKGVDSTLKIQPAKLEDSAVYLCASSLDPLAAFFGQGTRLTVV.

As regards this clone: The sample has other DNA sequences that encode this CDR3 too. The chain recombines TRBV27 with TRBJ1-5; perhaps TRBD1 as D (5 bases). The CDR3 loop spans 15 amino acids. V lost 3 bases, J lost 4 bases, and 13 bases lay in between. The germline V gene has CDR1 MNHEY and CDR2 SMNVEV (reference sequence). CDR3 sequence (DNA): TGTGCCAGCAGTTTGAGTAGGGGTGGGAATCAGCCCCAGCATTTT. Encoded protein: CASSLSRGGNQPQHF.

The J gene is TRBJ1-5, the V gene TRBV7-6; a weak D match, TRBD1 (5 bases). The CDR3 spans 16 residues. The V end was cut by 1 base, the J end by 2 bases, with 12 bases between. Germline CDR1 and CDR2: SGHVS and FNYEAQ. Here the CDR3 reads CASSLVPGPGNQPQHF. Written as DNA, the CDR3 is TGTGCCAGCAGCTTAGTCCCAGGGCCGGGCAATCAGCCCCAGCATTTT.

The chain has TRBV2 and TRBJ2-1; D is undetermined. There are 14 residues in the CDR3. The V gene's germline CDR1 is SNHLY and CDR2 FYNNEI. V was shortened by 3 bases and J by 0 bases, with 6 bases between the two germline ends. CDR3: CASSDVYSYNEQFF. In nucleotides, the CDR3 is TGTGCCAGCAGTGACGTATACTCCTACAATGAGCAGTTCTTC.